Listed below are T cell receptor beta chains from one sample, sequenced in a study of OX40 agonist ivuxolimab in advanced cancers. The table came from immunoSEQ multiplex PCR; TCRdb's copy has only in-frame clones and leaves some out. The sample has some 59,000 clones, around 84% seen once. The sample consisted of CD4+ or CD8+ T cells sorted from blood, taken in a trial of the OX40 agonist ivuxolimab. Receptors originate from an adult with an advanced solid tumor such as melanoma, head and neck, liver or kidney cancer. CDR3s leave out the opening cysteine and the closing phenylalanine or tryptophan.

>TRBV18|TRBJ2-2
ASSHGQKNTGELF
>TRBV18|TRBJ2-3
ASGRQGARDTQY
>TRBV2|TRBJ1-1
ASSAGGIAEAF
>TRBV13|TRBJ2-1
ASRSGGAGYNEQF
>TRBV5-1|TRBJ1-3
ASSLADRAVNTIY
>TRBV7-3|TRBJ2-2
ASSLLGSGELF
>TRBV20-1|TRBJ2-5
SARRETQY
>TRBV4-2|TRBJ2-5
ASSQDRLAGGTKETQY
>TRBV5-5|TRBJ2-3
ASSLGTGADTQY
>TRBV2|TRBJ2-1
ASTRLAGSAYNEQF
>TRBV2|TRBJ1-2
ASIPAGILNYGYT
>TRBV5-1|TRBJ1-2
ASSLAQTRQGALGYT
>TRBV19|TRBJ1-3
ATAGASGNTIY
>TRBV4-1|TRBJ2-5
ASSQVEVETQY
>TRBV19|TRBJ2-3
ASRTSSTDTQY
>TRBV5-1|TRBJ1-2
ASSVQGVGDYGYT
>TRBV19|TRBJ1-3
ASSTGRGDTIY
>TRBV4-2|TRBJ2-1
ASSHQEPTTSGAWEQF
>TRBV7-9|TRBJ2-3
ASGSEGDTQY
>TRBV5-4|TRBJ1-6
ASSLQGVANSPLH
>TRBV19|TRBJ1-2
ASSIERDYGYT
>TRBV10-3|TRBJ1-2
AISAVGQGIYGYT
>TRBV7-2|TRBJ2-7
ASSLDQTGAYEQY
>TRBV7-2|TRBJ1-2
ASSPHLDKNYGYT
>TRBV5-6|TRBJ1-1
ASSSRDTMNTEAF
>TRBV5-6|TRBJ1-1
ASTLGANTEAF
>TRBV4-3|TRBJ2-3
ASSQDRFTDTQY
>TRBV27|TRBJ1-1
ASSSPGLNTEAF
>TRBV27|TRBJ1-1
ASSLSLGVTEAF
>TRBV2|TRBJ2-5
ASSSRQETQY
>TRBV7-9|TRBJ1-5
ASSLDHSNQPQH
>TRBV18|TRBJ2-1
ASSRPRTSEIEQF
>TRBV20-1|TRBJ1-1
SASSGTEAF
>TRBV6-1|TRBJ2-1
ASSVPSAGEGEQF